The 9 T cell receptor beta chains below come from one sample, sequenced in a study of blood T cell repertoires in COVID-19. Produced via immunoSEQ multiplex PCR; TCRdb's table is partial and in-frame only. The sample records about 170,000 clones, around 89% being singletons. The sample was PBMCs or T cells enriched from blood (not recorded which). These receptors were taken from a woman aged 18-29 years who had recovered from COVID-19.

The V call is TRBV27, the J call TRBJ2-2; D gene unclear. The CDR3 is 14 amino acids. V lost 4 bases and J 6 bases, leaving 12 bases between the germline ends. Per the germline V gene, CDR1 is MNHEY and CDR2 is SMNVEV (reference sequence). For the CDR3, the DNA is TGTGCCAGCAGTTACGACGTGGGCCCCGGGGAGCTGTTTTTT. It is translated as CASSYDVGPGELFF.

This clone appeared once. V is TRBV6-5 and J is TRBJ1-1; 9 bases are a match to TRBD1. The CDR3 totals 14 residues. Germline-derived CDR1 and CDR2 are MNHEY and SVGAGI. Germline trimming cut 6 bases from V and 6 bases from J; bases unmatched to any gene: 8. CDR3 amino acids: CASSWTGAIAEAFF. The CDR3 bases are TGTGCCAGCAGCTGGACAGGGGCGATCGCTGAAGCTTTCTTT.

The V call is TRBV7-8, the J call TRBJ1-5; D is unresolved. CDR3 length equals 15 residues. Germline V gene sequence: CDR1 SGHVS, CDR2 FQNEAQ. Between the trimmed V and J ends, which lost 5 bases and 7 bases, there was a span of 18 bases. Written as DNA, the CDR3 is TGTGCCAGCAGCGATGGTGTACAGCTTTACCAGCCCCAGCATTTT. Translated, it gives CASSDGVQLYQPQHF.

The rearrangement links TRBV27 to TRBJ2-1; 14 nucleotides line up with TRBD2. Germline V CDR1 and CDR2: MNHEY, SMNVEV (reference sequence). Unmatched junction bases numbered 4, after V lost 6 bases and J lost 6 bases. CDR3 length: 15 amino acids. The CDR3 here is CASRTGTSGSNEQFF. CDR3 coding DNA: TGTGCCAGCAGGACCGGGACTAGCGGGAGCAATGAGCAGTTCTTC.

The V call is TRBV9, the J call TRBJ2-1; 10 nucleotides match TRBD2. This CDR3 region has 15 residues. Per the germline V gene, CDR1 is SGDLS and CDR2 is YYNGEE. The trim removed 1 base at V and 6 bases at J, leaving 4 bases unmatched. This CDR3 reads CASSVSSGGGNEQFF. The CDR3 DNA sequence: TGTGCCAGCAGCGTAAGCAGCGGGGGGGGCAATGAGCAGTTCTTC.

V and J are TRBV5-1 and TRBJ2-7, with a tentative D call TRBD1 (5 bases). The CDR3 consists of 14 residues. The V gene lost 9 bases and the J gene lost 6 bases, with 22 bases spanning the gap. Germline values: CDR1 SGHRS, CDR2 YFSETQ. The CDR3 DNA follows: TGCGCCACCAAACCCGAGGCAGGGCCCCGCGAGCAGTACTTC. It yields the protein CATKPEAGPREQYF.

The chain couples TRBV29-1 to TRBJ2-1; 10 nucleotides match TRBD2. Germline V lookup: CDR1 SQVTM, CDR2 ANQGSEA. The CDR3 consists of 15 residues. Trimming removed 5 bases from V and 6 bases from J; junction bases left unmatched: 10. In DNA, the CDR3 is TGCAGCGTTACCCTAGCGGGAGCAGTTATCAATGAGCAGTTCTTC. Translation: CSVTLAGAVINEQFF.

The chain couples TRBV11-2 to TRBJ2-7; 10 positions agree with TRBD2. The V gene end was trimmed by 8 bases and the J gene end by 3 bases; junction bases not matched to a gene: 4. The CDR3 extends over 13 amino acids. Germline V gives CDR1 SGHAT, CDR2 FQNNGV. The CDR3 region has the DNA TGTGCCAGCTCCGGACTAGCGGACTACGAGCAGTACTTC. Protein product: CASSGLADYEQYF.

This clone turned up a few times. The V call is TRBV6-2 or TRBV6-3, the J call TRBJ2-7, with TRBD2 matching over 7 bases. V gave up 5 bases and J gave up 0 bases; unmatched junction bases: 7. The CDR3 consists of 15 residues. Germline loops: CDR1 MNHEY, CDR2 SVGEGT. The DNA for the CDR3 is TGTGCCAGCAGTCTCGGGGGAGGGCCCTCCTACGAGCAGTACTTC. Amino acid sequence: CASSLGGGPSYEQYF.